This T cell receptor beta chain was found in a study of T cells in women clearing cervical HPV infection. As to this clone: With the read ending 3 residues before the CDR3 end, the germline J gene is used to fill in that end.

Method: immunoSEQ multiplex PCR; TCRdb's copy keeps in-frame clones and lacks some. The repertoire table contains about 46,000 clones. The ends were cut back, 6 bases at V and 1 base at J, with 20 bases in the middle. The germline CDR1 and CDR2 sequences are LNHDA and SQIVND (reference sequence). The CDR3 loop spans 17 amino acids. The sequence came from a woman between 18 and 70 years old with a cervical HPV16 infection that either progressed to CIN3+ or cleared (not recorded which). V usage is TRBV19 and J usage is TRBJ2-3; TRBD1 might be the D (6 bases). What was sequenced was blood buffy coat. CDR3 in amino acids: CASSTQAGAGGTDTQYF. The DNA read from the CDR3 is TGTGCCAGTAGCACCCAGGCAGGGGCAGGGGGCACAGATACG. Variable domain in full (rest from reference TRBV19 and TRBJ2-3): DGGITQSPKYLFRKEGQNVTLSCEQNLNHDAMYWYRQDPGQGLRLIYYSQIVNDFQKGDIAEGYSVSREKKESFPLTVTSAQKNPTAFYLCASSTQAGAGGTDTQYFGPGTRLTVL.